This section outlines one TCR beta chain sequence together with its context. Between the trimmed V and J ends, which lost 8 bases and 1 base, there was a span of 8 bases. The CDR3 length is 12 residues. CDR1 and CDR2 from the germline V gene are SNHLY and FYNNEI. These data are taken from a study of Graves' ophthalmopathy and Graves' hyperthyroidism. The authors amplified TCR beta CDR3 regions, and they did so from RNA transcripts for repertoire sequencing. First-round RT-PCR employed HTBI primers, with a second-round multiplex PCR after it. TCRdb independently ran MiXCR on the multiplex PCR reads; one entry per CDR3 protein. This sample has almost 750,000 distinct CDR3 sequences, with roughly 41% found just once.

This receptor was taken from an adult man with Graves' ophthalmopathy. This sequence joins TRBV2 and TRBJ1-1; D gene unclear. Input material: peripheral blood. The CDR3: CASVEGNTEAFF. For the CDR3, the DNA is TGTGCCAGCGTTGAAGGGAACACTGAAGCTTTCTTT. Supplemented by reference TRBV2 and TRBJ1-1, the full variable domain reads EPEVTQTPSHQVTQMGQEVILRCVPISNHLYFYWYRQILGQKVEFLVSFYNNEISEKSEIFDDQFSVERPDGSNFTLKIRSTKLEDSAMYFCASVEGNTEAFFGQGTRLTVV.